This T cell receptor (beta chain) derives from a study of blood T cell repertoires in COVID-19. V lost 7 bases, J lost 0 bases, and 12 bases lay in between. Germline CDR1 LNHDA, CDR2 SQIVND (reference sequence). The CDR3 length is 14 residues. Libraries were prepared by immunoSEQ multiplex PCR; TCRdb keeps only in-frame clonotypes and omits some of them. Here the sample spans a few hundred thousand clones, approximately 80% being singletons. This chain links TRBV19 with TRBJ1-1; maybe TRBD1 (6 bases). What was sequenced was peripheral blood. This receptor was obtained from a human donor in a cohort sampled during active COVID-19. The CDR3 reads CASTIGGMNTEAFF. CDR3 coding DNA: TGTGCCAGTACCATAGGGGGAATGAACACTGAAGCTTTCTTT.